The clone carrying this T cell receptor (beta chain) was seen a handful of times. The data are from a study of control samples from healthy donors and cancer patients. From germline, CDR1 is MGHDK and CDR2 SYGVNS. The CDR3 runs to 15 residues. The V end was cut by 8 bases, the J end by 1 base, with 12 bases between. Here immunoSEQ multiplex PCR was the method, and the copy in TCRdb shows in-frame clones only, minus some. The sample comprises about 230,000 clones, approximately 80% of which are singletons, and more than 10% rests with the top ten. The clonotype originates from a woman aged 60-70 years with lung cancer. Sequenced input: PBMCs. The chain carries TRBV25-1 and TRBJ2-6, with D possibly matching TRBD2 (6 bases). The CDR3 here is CASRDGLSGANVLTF. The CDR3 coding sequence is TGTGCCAGCCGGGACGGACTATCTGGGGCCAACGTCCTGACTTTC.